This T cell receptor beta chain came from a study of T cell responses to AZD1222 COVID-19 vaccine. Study observations and caveats: Once two AZD1222 doses were given, Spike-specific TCR breadth and depth went up. Clonal diversity may have been underestimated, and the donors were mostly white British, with more females than males.

Concerning this clone itself: The antigen is unknown.

With 3 bases removed from V and 8 bases from J, the gap between germline ends came to 7 bases. Germline CDR1 MDHEN, CDR2 SYDVKM. CDR3 length: 11 residues. Some clones are missing from TCRdb's copy, which holds only in-frame ones; the method was immunoSEQ multiplex PCR. The table has 150,000 to 250,000 clones, approximately 93% seen once. The receptor comes from an adult who received the AZD1222 COVID-19 vaccine. This material consisted of peripheral blood, taken 28 days after the second AZD1222 dose. The chain has TRBV28 and TRBJ1-1, with no clear D. CDR3 DNA sequence: TGTGCCAGCAGTTTGGAAGCCGAAGCTTTCTTT. This sequence encodes CASSLEAEAFF.